The clone carrying this TCR beta chain was counted many times. These data are taken from a study of regulatory T cells in long-lasting Graves disease. The CDR3 has 15 residues. With 4 bases clipped from V and 7 bases from J, the junction kept 8 bases outside the gene matches. CDR1 MNHEY and CDR2 SMNVEV come from the germline V gene (reference sequence). As to time point: newly diagnosed GD, antithyroid drugs for less than 3 months. Scientists built the TCR library using RNA that was extracted from PBMCs. Both iRepertoire HTBI primers and Arm-PCR of CDR3 regions were used to build the TCR beta libraries. TCRdb re-derived calls from the multiplex PCR reads in MiXCR, one entry per CDR3 protein. Of roughly 380,000 distinct CDR3 sequences listed, roughly 15% are singletons.

V and J are TRBV27 and TRBJ1-5; 9 nucleotides line up with TRBD1. Material: peripheral blood mononuclear cells (PBMCs), obtained at new diagnosis, from a patient treated with antithyroid drugs. The receptor was isolated from a female donor with Graves disease. CDR3 bases: TGTGCCAGCAGTTCGCCGGGACAGGGTTTGCAGCCCCAGCATTTT. It encodes CASSSPGQGLQPQHF.